The T cell receptor beta chain under discussion was sequenced for a study of blood T cells in healthy people across ages. This CDR3 has 14 amino acids. V dropped 5 bases and J dropped 3; count of bases not matched to a gene: 5. CDR1 and CDR2 (germline): SGHKS, YYEKEE (reference sequence). The sample holds a few counts of this clonotype. Every sample yielded at least 6.5 million isolated PBMCs. Every sample gave at least 5.5 micrograms of total RNA when it was extracted. The authors ran a second PCR of roughly 6 to 12 cycles using a sample-barcoded 5' primer and a J-beta primer mix. TCRdb redid the calling of the 5' RACE reads with MiXCR, one entry per CDR3 protein. The sample lists 550,000 to 750,000 distinct CDR3 sequences, more than 20% seen once, with 3.6% in the top ten.

V gene TRBV5-5 combines with J gene TRBJ1-1, with 9 bases that match TRBD1. The sequence derives from a man in his 70s in good health. Sequenced material: blood. The CDR3 spells CASRGDREDTEAFF. CDR3 DNA sequence: TGTGCCAGCAGAGGGGACAGGGAGGACACTGAAGCTTTCTTT.